One TCR beta chain is described in this entry. Its antigen is not identified. This sample is drawn from a study of identical twins. TCRdb fed the 5' RACE reads into MiXCR, producing one record per CDR3 protein. This repertoire shows some 560,000 distinct CDR3 sequences, approximately 10% found once; its top ten account for 3%. The V end was cut by 6 bases, the J end by 8 bases, with 23 bases between. The CDR3 loop spans 16 amino acids. The germline gives CDR1 LGHNT, CDR2 FRNRAP. Points from the study as a whole: In cord blood, abundant beta clonotypes had fewer insertions; memory showed no trend. Cross-sectional statistics underpinned the conclusions; the same donors were not followed. It was possible that invariant MAIT and iNKT cells partly confounded the zero-insertion analyses.

The same data also contributed to another study, on yellow fever vaccine responses in identical twins.

V and J are TRBV12-5 and TRBJ2-1, with a tentative D call TRBD1 (5 bases). The clonotype comes from a woman under 30 in good health. The sample taken for sequencing was PBMCs. The CDR3, as DNA: TGTGCTAGTGGCTCCCCGGAGACAGCCATCGCTCATGAGCAGTTCTTC. It yields the protein CASGSPETAIAHEQFF.